This T cell receptor beta chain is from a study of blood T cell repertoires in COVID-19. The V segment lost 9 bases and the J segment 8 bases; nucleotides outside the gene matches: 7. The CDR3 contains 12 residues. Per the germline V gene, CDR1 is SNHLY and CDR2 is FYNNEI. Method: immunoSEQ multiplex PCR; TCRdb's copy keeps in-frame clones and lacks some. The sample shows about 270,000 clones, 70% to 90% of them seen only once. The sequence was collected from a woman in her twenties or thirties with COVID-19, enrolled during active disease. The chain combines TRBV2 with TRBJ1-2, with 9 bases identical to TRBD1. Sequencing was done on a sample of peripheral blood. The CDR3 DNA reads TGTGCCAGGCGGGACAGGGCCTTCGGCTACACCTTC. This gives the protein CARRDRAFGYTF.